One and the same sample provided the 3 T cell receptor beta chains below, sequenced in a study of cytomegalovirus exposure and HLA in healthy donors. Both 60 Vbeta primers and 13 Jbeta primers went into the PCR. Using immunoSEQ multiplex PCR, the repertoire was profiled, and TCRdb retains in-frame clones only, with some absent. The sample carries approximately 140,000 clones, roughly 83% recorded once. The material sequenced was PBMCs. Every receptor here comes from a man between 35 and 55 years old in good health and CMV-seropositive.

For the CDR3, the DNA is TGTGCCAGCAGCTCGGACTACCTCTCCTACAATGAGCAGTTCTTC. Translation gives CASSSDYLSYNEQFF. The chain joins TRBV7-2 to TRBJ2-1; maybe TRBD2 (6 bases). CDR1 is SGHTA and CDR2 is FQGNSA in the germline V gene. V was pared by 4 bases and J by 0 bases, with 10 bases between. CDR3 length: 15 amino acids. The entire variable domain, with the rest obtained from reference TRBV7-2 and TRBJ2-1, is as follows: GAGVSQSPSNKVTEKGKDVELRCDPISGHTALYWYRQSLGQGLEFLIYFQGNSAPDKSGLPSDRFSAERTGGSVSTLTIQRTQQEDSAVYLCASSSDYLSYNEQFFGPGTRLTVL.

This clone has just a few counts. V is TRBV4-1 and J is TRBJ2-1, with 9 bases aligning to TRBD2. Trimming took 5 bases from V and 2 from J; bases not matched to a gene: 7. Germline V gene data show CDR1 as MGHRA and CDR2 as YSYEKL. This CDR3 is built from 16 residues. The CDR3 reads CASSFRLAVTYNEQFF. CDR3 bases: TGCGCCAGCAGCTTCCGACTAGCGGTAACCTACAATGAGCAGTTCTTC.

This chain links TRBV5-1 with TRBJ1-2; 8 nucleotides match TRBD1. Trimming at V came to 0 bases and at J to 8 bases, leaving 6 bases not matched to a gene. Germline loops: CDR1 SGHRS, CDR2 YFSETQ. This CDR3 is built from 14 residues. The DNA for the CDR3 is TGCGCCAGCAGCTTGGCAGGGGGCATGAAGGGCTACACCTTC. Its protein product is CASSLAGGMKGYTF.